This T cell receptor beta chain is from a study of cytomegalovirus exposure and HLA in healthy donors. In the study overall: Later analysis reported that the 110 or so validation repertoires shared the platform of the roughly 710 first-cohort repertoires.

To note about this clone: Its antigen is undetermined. Additional DNA sequences in this sample encode the identical CDR3.

Using immunoSEQ multiplex PCR, the repertoire was profiled, and TCRdb retains in-frame clones only, with some absent. Counted here are 200,000 or so clones, roughly 88% occurring once; the ten biggest clones make up around an eighth. It was the approximately 130-subject validation cohort, separate from the roughly 700-subject first cohort, to which the donors belonged. General study results and limits: The classifier reportedly diagnosed cytomegalovirus status with high specificity and sensitivity. The study put 150 or so TCR beta chains on its list as cytomegalovirus-associated.

This TCR was recovered from a woman aged 25 to 39 in good health and CMV-seropositive. The sequenced material came from PBMCs.

As DNA, the CDR3 is TGTGCCAGCAGTTTAACGGGAATGAACACTGAAGCTTTCTTT. Amino acid sequence: CASSLTGMNTEAFF. The gene calls are TRBV27 and TRBJ1-1; D remains unclear. V was cut by 2 bases and J by 0 bases, with 7 bases left in between. Germline V gene sequence: CDR1 MNHEY, CDR2 SMNVEV (reference sequence). This CDR3 is built from 14 residues.